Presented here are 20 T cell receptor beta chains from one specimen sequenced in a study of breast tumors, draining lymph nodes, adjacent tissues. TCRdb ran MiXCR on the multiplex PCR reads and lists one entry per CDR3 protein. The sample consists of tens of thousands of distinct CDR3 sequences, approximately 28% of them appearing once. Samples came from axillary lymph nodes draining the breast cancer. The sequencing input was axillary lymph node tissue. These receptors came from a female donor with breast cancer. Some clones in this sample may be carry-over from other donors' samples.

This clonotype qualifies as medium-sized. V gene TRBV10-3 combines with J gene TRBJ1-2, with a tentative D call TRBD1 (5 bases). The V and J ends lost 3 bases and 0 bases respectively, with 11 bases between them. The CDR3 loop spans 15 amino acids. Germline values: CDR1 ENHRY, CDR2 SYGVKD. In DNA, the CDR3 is TGTGCCATCAGTGATGGGGGTCAAACTAACTATGGCTACACCTTC. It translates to CAISDGGQTNYGYTF.

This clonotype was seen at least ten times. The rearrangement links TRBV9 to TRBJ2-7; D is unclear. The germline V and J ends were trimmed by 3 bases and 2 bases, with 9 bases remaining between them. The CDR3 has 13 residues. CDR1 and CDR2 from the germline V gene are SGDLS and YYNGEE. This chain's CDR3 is CASSGGSTYEQYF. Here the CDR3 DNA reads TGTGCCAGCAGCGGCGGTTCAACCTACGAGCAGTACTTC.

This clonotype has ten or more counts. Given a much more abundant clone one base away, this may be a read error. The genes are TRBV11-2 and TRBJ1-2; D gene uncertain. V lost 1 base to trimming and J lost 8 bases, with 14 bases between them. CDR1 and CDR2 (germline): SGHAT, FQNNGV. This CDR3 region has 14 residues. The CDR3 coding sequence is TGTGCCAGCAGCTTAGGTGGGCCCTCTCGGGGCTACACCTTC. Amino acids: CASSLGGPSRGYTF.

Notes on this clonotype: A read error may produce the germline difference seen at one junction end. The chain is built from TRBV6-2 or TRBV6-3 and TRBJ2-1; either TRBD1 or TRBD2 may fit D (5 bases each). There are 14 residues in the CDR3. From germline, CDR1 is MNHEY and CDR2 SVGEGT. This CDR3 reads CATARQGAYNEQSF. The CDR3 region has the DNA TGTGCCACCGCACGGCAGGGAGCCTACAATGAGCAGTCCTTC.

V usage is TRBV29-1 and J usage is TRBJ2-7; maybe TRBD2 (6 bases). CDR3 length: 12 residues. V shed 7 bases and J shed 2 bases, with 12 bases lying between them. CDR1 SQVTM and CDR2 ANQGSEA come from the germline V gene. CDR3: CSAGDGPYEQYF. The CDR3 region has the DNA TGCAGCGCGGGGGACGGGCCCTACGAGCAGTACTTC.

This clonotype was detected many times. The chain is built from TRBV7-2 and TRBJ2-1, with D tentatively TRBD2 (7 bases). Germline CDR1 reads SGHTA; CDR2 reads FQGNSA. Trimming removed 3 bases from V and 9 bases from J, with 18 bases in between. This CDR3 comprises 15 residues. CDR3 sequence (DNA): TGTGCCAGCAGCTTGGGGGGGATTACACAGGGTGAGCAGTTCTTC. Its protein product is CASSLGGITQGEQFF.

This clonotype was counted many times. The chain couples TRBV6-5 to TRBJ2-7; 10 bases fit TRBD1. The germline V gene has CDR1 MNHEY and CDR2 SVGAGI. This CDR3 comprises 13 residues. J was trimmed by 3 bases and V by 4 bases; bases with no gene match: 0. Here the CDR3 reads CASSWTGGYEQYF. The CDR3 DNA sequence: TGTGCCAGCAGTTGGACAGGGGGCTACGAGCAGTACTTC.

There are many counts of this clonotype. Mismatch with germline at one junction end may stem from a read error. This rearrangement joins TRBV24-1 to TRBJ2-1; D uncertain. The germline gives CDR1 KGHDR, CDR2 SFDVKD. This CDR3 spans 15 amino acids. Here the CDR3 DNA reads TGTGCCACCGCCGACGCCGGCGATACCTACAATGAGCAGTCCTTC. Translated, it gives CATADAGDTYNEQSF.

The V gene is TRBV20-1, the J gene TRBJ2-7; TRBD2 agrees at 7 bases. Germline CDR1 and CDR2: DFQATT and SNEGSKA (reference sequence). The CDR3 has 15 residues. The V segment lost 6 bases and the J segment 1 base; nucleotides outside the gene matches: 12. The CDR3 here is CSASSFTGGSYEQYF. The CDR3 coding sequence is TGCAGTGCCAGCAGCTTTACCGGGGGGTCCTACGAGCAGTACTTC.

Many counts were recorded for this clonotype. The CDR3 protein is CASSPAGLSGTGELFF. As DNA, the CDR3 is TGTGCCAGCAGCCCGGCGGGGCTGTCGGGAACCGGGGAGCTGTTTTTT. This rearrangement joins TRBV7-9 to TRBJ2-2; maybe TRBD2 (6 bases). V shed 5 bases and J shed 5 bases, with 18 bases lying between them. Germline V CDR1 and CDR2: SEHNR, FQNEAQ (reference sequence). The CDR3 extends over 16 amino acids.

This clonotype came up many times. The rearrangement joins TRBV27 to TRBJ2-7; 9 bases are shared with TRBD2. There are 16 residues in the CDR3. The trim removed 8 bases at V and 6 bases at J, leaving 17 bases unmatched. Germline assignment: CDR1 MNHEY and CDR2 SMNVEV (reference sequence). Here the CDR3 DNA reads TGTGCCAGCGGAATCCGATCCGGGACTAGCACCCGCGAGCAGTACTTC. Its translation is CASGIRSGTSTREQYF.

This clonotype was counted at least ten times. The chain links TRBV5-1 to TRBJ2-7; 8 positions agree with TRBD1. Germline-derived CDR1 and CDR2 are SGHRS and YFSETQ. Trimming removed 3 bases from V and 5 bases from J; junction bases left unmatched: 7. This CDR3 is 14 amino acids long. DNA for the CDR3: TGCGCCAGCAGCTGGGGACAGGAGATACACGAGCAGTACTTC. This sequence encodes CASSWGQEIHEQYF.

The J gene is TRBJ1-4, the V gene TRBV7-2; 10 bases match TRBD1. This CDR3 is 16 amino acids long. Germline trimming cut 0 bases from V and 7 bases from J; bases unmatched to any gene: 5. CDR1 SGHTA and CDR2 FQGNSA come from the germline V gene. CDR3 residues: CASSLAGTGDSEKLFF. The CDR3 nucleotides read TGTGCCAGCAGCTTAGCAGGGACAGGGGACAGTGAAAAACTGTTTTTT.

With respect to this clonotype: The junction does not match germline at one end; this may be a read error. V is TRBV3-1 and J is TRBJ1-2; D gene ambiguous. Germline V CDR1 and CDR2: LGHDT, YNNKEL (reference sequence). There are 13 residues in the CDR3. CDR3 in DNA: TGCGCCAGCAGCCGAGCGGAGGACTATGGCTACACCTTC. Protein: CASSRAEDYGYTF.

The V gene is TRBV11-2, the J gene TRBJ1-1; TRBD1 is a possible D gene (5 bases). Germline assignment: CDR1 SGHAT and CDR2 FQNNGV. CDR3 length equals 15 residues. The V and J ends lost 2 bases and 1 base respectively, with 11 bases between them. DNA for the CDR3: TGTGCCAGCAGCTTACTAACAGGCTCGAACACTGAAGCTTTCTTT. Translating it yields CASSLLTGSNTEAFF.

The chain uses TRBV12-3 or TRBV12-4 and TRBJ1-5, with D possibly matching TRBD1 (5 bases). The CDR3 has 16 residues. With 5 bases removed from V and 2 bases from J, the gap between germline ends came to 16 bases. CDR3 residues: CASSPGGGDGNQPQHF. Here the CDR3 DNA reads TGTGCCAGCAGTCCCGGCGGGGGGGATGGCAATCAGCCCCAGCATTTT.

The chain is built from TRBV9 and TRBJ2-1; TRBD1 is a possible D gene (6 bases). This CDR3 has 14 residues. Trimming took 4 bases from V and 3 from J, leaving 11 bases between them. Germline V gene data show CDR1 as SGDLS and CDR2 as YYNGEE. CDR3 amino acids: CASSILDSYNEQFF. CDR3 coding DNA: TGTGCCAGCAGCATCCTGGACAGCTACAATGAGCAGTTCTTC.

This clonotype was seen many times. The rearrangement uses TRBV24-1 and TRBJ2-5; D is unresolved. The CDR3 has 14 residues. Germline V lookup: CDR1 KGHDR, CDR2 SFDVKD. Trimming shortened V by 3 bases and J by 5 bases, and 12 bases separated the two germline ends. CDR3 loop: CATSDATLKETQYF. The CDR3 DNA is TGTGCCACCAGTGATGCGACCCTCAAGGAGACCCAGTACTTC.

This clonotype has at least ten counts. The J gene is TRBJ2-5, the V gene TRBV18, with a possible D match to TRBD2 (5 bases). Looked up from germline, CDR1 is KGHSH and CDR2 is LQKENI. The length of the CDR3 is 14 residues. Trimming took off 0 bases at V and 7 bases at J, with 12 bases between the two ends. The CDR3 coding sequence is TGTGCCAGCTCACCACCGGACTTCCGGGGGACCCAGTACTTC. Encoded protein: CASSPPDFRGTQYF.

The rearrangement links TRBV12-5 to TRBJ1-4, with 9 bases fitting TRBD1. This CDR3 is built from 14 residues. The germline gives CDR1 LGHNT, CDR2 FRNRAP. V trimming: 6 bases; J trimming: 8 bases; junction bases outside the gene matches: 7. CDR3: CASGTGTGNEKLFF. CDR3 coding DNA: TGTGCTAGTGGGACCGGGACAGGGAACGAAAAACTGTTTTTT.